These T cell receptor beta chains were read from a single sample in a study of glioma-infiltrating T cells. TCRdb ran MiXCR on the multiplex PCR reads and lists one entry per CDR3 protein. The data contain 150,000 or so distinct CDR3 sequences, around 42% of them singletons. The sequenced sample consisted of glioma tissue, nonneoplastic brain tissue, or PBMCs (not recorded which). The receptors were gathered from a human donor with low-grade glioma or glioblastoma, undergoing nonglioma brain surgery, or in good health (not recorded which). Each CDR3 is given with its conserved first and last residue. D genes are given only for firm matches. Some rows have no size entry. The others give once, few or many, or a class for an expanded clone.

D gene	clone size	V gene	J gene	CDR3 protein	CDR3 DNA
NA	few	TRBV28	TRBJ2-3	CASPPTQGRADTQYF	TGTGCCAGCCCCCCCACACAGGGAAGGGCAGATACGCAGTATTTT
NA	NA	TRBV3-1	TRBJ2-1	CASSQELAPYNEQFF	TGTGCCAGCAGCCAAGAACTAGCCCCTTACAATGAGCAGTTCTTC
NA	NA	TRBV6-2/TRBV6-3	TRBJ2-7	CASRPSGSYEQYF	TGTGCCAGCCGCCCCAGCGGGTCCTACGAGCAGTACTTC
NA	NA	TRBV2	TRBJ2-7	CASRPDSYEQYF	TGTGCCAGCAGGCCAGACAGCTACGAGCAGTACTTC
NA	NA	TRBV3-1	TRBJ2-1	CASSQEGRLPYNEQFF	TGTGCCAGCAGCCAAGAGGGCAGGTTACCCTACAATGAGCAGTTCTTC
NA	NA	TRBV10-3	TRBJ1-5	CAISDFNSNQPQHF	TGTGCCATCAGTGATTTCAACAGCAATCAGCCCCAGCATTTT
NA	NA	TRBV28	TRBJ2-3	CASRVEDTQYF	TGTGCCAGCAGGGTGGAAGATACGCAGTATTTT
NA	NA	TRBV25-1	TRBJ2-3	CASSESSRASLNTQYF	TGTGCCAGCAGTGAATCTAGCAGGGCTAGCTTGAATACGCAGTATTTT
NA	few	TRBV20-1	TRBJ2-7	CSAAIGGKYEQYF	TGCAGTGCTGCTATTGGTGGGAAGTACGAGCAGTACTTC
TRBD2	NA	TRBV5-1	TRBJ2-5	CASSLAAGGLGETQYF	TGCGCCAGCAGCTTGGCAGCGGGAGGGCTCGGAGAGACCCAGTACTTC
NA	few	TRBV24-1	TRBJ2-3	CATSDFPPGSTDTQYF	TGTGCCACCAGTGATTTCCCCCCGGGTTCCACAGATACGCAGTATTTT
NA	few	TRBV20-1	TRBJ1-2	CSARAQTGPYGYTF	TGCAGTGCTAGAGCCCAGACAGGACCCTATGGCTACACCTTC
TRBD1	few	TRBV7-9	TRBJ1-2	CASSLSMTGATNYGYTF	TGTGCCAGCAGCTTAAGCATGACAGGGGCTACTAACTATGGCTACACCTTC
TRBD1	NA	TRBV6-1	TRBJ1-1	CASSLQGGRLNTEAFF	TGTGCCAGCAGCCTCCAGGGGGGACGTCTGAACACTGAAGCTTTCTTT
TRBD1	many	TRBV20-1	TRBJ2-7	CSARDRDRGQWEQYF	TGCAGTGCTAGAGACCGGGACAGGGGGCAGTGGGAGCAGTACTTC
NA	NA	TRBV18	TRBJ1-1	CASSPWQSEAFF	TGTGCCAGCTCACCATGGCAGAGCGAAGCTTTCTTT
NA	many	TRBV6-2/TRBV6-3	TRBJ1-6	CASSYLGNNSPLHF	TGTGCCAGCAGTTACCTGGGGAATAATTCACCCCTCCACTTT
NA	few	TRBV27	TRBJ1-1	CASSAGHPVNTEAFF	TGTGCCAGCAGCGCGGGACACCCCGTGAACACTGAAGCTTTCTTT
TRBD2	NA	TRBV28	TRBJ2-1	CASGSSGSGHEQFF	TGTGCCAGCGGATCTAGCGGGAGTGGGCATGAGCAGTTCTTC
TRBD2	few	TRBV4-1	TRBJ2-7	CASSQSGTSGHEQYF	TGCGCCAGCAGCCAGTCCGGGACTAGCGGACACGAGCAGTACTTC
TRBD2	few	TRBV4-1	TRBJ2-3	CASRRTSGIDTQYF	TGCGCCAGCAGAAGGACTAGCGGCATAGATACGCAGTATTTT
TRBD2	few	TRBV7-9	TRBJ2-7	CASSLVLAGIYEQYF	TGTGCCAGCAGCTTAGTGCTAGCGGGAATCTACGAGCAGTACTTC
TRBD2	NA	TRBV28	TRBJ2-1	CASSPPSGEGLYNEQFF	TGTGCCAGCAGTCCACCGTCGGGGGAGGGCCTGTACAATGAGCAGTTCTTC
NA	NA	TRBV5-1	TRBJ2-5	CASRTASAQETQYF	TGCGCCAGCAGAACGGCTAGCGCCCAAGAGACCCAGTACTTC
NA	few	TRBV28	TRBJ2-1	CASKSWSSYNEQFF	TGTGCCAGCAAGTCCTGGAGCTCCTACAATGAGCAGTTCTTC
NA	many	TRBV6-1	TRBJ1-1	CASSRGDGEAFF	TGTGCCAGCAGCCGAGGGGACGGTGAAGCTTTCTTT
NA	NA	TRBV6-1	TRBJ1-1	CASSFVRTEAFF	TGTGCCAGCAGTTTTGTCAGGACAGAAGCTTTCTTT
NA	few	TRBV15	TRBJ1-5	CATSRDGHSNQPQHF	TGTGCCACCAGCAGAGACGGCCATAGCAATCAGCCCCAGCATTTT
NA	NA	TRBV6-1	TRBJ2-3	CASSEVPDSGDTQYF	TGTGCCAGCAGTGAAGTCCCGGACTCTGGAGATACGCAGTATTTT
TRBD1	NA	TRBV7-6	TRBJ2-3	CASSLGGQGADTKYF	TGTGCCAGCAGCTTAGGGGGACAGGGAGCAGATACGAAGTATTTT
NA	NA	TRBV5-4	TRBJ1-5	CASSWSIYSNQPQHF	TGTGCCAGCAGCTGGTCTATTTATAGCAATCAGCCCCAGCATTTT
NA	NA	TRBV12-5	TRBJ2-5	CASGSSREDQETQYF	TGTGCTAGTGGTTCCAGCCGGGAAGATCAAGAGACCCAGTACTTC
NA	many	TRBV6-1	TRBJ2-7	CASSSTGEVSEQYF	TGTGCCAGCAGTTCGACAGGCGAAGTGAGCGAGCAGTACTTC
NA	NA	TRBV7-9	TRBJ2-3	CASSLSGTDTRYF	TGTGCCAGCAGCTTATCTGGCACAGATACGCGGTATTTT
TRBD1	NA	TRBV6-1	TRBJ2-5	CASRSGQGEGETQYF	TGTGCCAGCAGAAGTGGACAGGGTGAGGGAGAGACCCAGTACTTC
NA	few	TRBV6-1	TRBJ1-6	CASTTDFDNSPLHF	TGTGCCAGCACCACGGACTTTGATAATTCACCCCTCCACTTT
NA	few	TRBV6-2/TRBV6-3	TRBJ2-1	CASSPTGVKRFF	TGTGCCAGCAGCCCCACAGGAGTGAAGCGGTTCTTC
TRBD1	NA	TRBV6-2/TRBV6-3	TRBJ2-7	CASSRTGTGSNEQYF	TGTGCCAGCAGTCGGACCGGGACAGGGAGCAACGAGCAGTACTTC
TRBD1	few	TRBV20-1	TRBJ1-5	CSASNPGQGTGNQPQHF	TGCAGTGCTAGTAACCCGGGACAGGGTACTGGCAATCAGCCCCAGCATTTT
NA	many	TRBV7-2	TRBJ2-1	CASSSVGDNEQFF	TGTGCCAGCAGCTCCGTAGGAGACAATGAGCAGTTCTTC
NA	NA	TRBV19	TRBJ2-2	CASSFQASTGELFF	TGTGCCAGTAGTTTTCAGGCCAGCACCGGGGAGCTGTTTTTT
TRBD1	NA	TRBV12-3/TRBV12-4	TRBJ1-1	CASSFRGADTEAFF	TGTGCCAGCAGTTTCAGGGGGGCGGACACTGAAGCTTTCTTT
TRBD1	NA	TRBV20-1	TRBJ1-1	CSARAGGYTEAFF	TGCAGTGCTAGAGCAGGGGGATACACTGAAGCTTTCTTT
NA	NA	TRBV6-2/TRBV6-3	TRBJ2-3	CASRQPKKGLSTDTQYF	TGTGCCAGCAGACAGCCCAAGAAAGGCCTAAGCACAGATACGCAGTATTTT
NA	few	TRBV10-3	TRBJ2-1	CAISEGGYNEQFF	TGTGCCATCAGTGAAGGGGGTTACAATGAGCAGTTCTTC
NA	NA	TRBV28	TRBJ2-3	CASSATYISTDTQYF	TGTGCCAGCAGTGCAACATACATTAGCACAGATACGCAGTATTTT
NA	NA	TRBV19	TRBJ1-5	CASGDIDQPQHF	TGTGCCAGTGGAGACATAGATCAGCCCCAGCATTTT
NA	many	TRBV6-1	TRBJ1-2	CASSYLGGGYTF	TGTGCCAGCAGTTATTTGGGGGGCGGCTACACCTTC
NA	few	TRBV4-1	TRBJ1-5	CASAMRSGDGQPQHF	TGCGCCAGCGCCATGAGGTCAGGGGATGGTCAGCCCCAGCATTTT
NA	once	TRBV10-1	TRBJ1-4	CASEPSGLANEKLFF	TGCGCCAGCGAGCCCTCGGGACTAGCTAATGAAAAACTGTTTTTT
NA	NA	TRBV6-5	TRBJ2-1	CASSYPVRAGLSYNEQFF	TGTGCCAGCAGTTACCCAGTTCGGGCGGGCCTGTCCTACAATGAGCAGTTCTTC
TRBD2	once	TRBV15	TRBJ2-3	CATSRDPGGWGTQYF	TGTGCCACCAGCAGAGATCCGGGAGGTTGGGGTACGCAGTATTTT